This T cell receptor beta chain was identified in a study of tumor and adjacent non-tumor tissue in lung cancer. V lost 2 bases and J lost 7, with 12 bases in between. Per germline, CDR1 MNHNS and CDR2 SASEGT. The CDR3 loop spans 13 amino acids. As concerns this clonotype: What it binds is not known. This CDR3 is missing its conserved last phenylalanine or tryptophan, likely due to a read error.

Overall study results and limits: In normal lung, the top 100 clones were significantly more dominant than in tumor.

TCRbeta libraries were built with three rounds of nested PCR, modified from ARM-PCR. TCRdb recomputed calls from the multiplex PCR reads with MiXCR, one row per CDR3 protein. The sample holds some 120,000 distinct CDR3 sequences, approximately 66% seen once. RNA was extracted from bulk tissue without any cell sorting. Chemotherapy-naive patients with new lung cancer underwent thoracic surgery in China, August–late 2014. Input material: lung tumor tissue. This sequence originates from a man aged 30 to 45 with non-small cell lung cancer. The V gene is TRBV6-1, the J gene TRBJ2-7; D uncertain. This chain's CDR3 is CASSEWHGYEQYL. In nucleotides, the CDR3 is TGTGCCAGCAGTGAATGGCACGGCTATGAGCAGTACTTA.